The T cell receptor beta chain described here comes from a study of OX40 agonist ivuxolimab in advanced cancers. The CDR3 runs to 14 residues. The germline CDR1 and CDR2 sequences are ENHRY and SYGVKD. The V end was cut by 3 bases, the J end by 2 bases, with 10 bases between. Profiled with immunoSEQ multiplex PCR; TCRdb holds only in-frame clones, not every one. Counted here are about 58,000 clones, 75% to 85% occurring once; the ten biggest clones make up 0.95% to 1.5%. Sequenced here: CD4+ or CD8+ T cells sorted from blood, sampled in a trial of the OX40 agonist ivuxolimab. The chain carries TRBV10-3 and TRBJ2-5; D is possibly TRBD2 (5 bases). The sequence was obtained from an adult with an advanced solid tumor such as melanoma, head and neck, liver or kidney cancer. This CDR3 reads CAISEGRPQETQYF. In DNA form, the CDR3 reads TGTGCCATCAGTGAAGGGAGACCTCAAGAGACCCAGTACTTC.